Shown below are 21 T cell receptor beta chains from a single sample sequenced in a study of beta chain features in type 1 diabetes. The investigators reverse transcribed all of the isolated RNA, so they sequenced expressed TCRB transcripts. The protocol was immunoSEQ multiplex PCR, while the TCRdb copy is restricted to in-frame clones and leaves out a portion. The sample carries about 160,000 clones, around 8% recorded once. Notes on the study in general: Significant though moderate, a shortening of TCRB CDR3s appeared in all four CD4+ subsets of Type 1 diabetes patients.

Antigen specificity for these receptors is unknown. Material for sequencing was central memory CD4+ T cells from blood. These receptors all stem from a woman between 40 and 55 years old with type 1 diabetes.

This rearrangement joins TRBV29-1 to TRBJ2-2, with D tentatively TRBD1 (5 bases). V was shortened by 0 bases and J by 4 bases, with 15 bases between the two germline ends. This CDR3 has 16 amino acids. Looked up from germline, CDR1 is SQVTM and CDR2 is ANQGSEA. The CDR3 loop is CSVEDTELRGTGELFF. In nucleotides, the CDR3 is TGCAGCGTTGAAGATACTGAACTAAGGGGCACCGGGGAGCTGTTTTTT.

This clone appeared a few times. The chain recombines TRBV28 with TRBJ1-6, with D maybe TRBD1 (5 bases). CDR1 and CDR2 (germline): MDHEN, SYDVKM. CDR3 length: 15 amino acids. V was trimmed by 2 bases and J by 9 bases, leaving 14 bases between them. The CDR3 coding sequence is TGTGCCAGCAGTTTAAGAGGCAGGGAACTTTCACCCCTCCACTTT. Its protein product is CASSLRGRELSPLHF.

The sample holds a few counts of this clone. The gene calls are TRBV30 and TRBJ1-3; D might be TRBD1 (5 bases). Germline V lookup: CDR1 GTSNPN, CDR2 SVGIG (reference sequence). V gave up 3 bases and J gave up 3 bases, with 12 bases separating them. This CDR3 contains 14 residues. As DNA, the CDR3 is TGTGCCTGGAGCTGGGGCCTTAGTGGAAACACCATATATTTT. It codes for CAWSWGLSGNTIYF.

This clone was seen a handful of times. The CDR3 DNA reads TGCACCCCCCTCACAGATACGCAGTATTTT. Amino acid sequence: CTPLTDTQYF. This chain connects TRBV20-1 to TRBJ2-3; D not certain. This CDR3 has 10 residues. CDR1 and CDR2 from the germline V gene are DFQATT and SNEGSKA (reference sequence).

Only a few counts were recorded for this clone. This chain links TRBV5-4 with TRBJ2-5; D is unresolved. Germline V gene data show CDR1 as SGHNT and CDR2 as YYREEE (reference sequence). The CDR3 is made up of 10 amino acids. V lost 4 bases to trimming and J lost 14 bases, with 12 bases between them. The CDR3: CASSPLGYYF. The CDR3 nucleotides read TGTGCCAGCAGCCCTCTGGGCTATTACTTC.

This clone was observed a handful of times. The identical CDR3 is also encoded by other nucleotide sequences in the sample. J is TRBJ2-7 and V is TRBV6-5, with D tentatively TRBD2 (6 bases). Germline CDR1 and CDR2: MNHEY and SVGAGI. The CDR3 runs to 14 residues. V was trimmed by 5 bases and J by 2 bases, leaving 13 bases between them. In DNA, the CDR3 is TGTGCCAGCAGTCCTCGACTAGGAACCTACGAGCAGTACTTC. Its protein product is CASSPRLGTYEQYF.

The chain uses TRBV5-1 and TRBJ1-1; 8 bases fit TRBD1. The CDR3 is made up of 16 amino acids. J gave up 1 base and V 3 bases, and 8 bases lay outside the gene matches. Germline CDR1 is SGHRS and CDR2 is YFSETQ. CDR3 bases: TGCGCCAGCAGCTCGGGCACCGGGACAGGGAACACTGAAGCTTTCTTT. Amino acid sequence: CASSSGTGTGNTEAFF.

This clone was seen a handful of times. The chain is built from TRBV4-3 and TRBJ1-6; D is possibly TRBD1 (5 bases). The CDR3 has 16 residues. With 4 bases removed from V and 8 bases from J, the gap between germline ends came to 18 bases. Germline V gives CDR1 LGHNA, CDR2 YSLEER. The CDR3 protein is CASSPGGYGADSPLHF. CDR3 in DNA: TGCGCCAGCAGCCCTGGGGGGTACGGGGCGGATTCACCCCTCCACTTT.

This clone turned up a few times. The rearrangement joins TRBV2 to TRBJ1-2; tentative D call: TRBD1 (5 bases). The CDR3 is made up of 15 amino acids. CDR1 and CDR2 from the germline V gene are SNHLY and FYNNEI. Trimming took off 5 bases at V and 5 bases at J, with 18 bases between the two ends. The CDR3 spells CASSLTGSGIYGYTF. CDR3 in DNA: TGTGCCAGCAGTCTTACAGGCTCCGGTATTTATGGCTACACCTTC.

The V and J genes are TRBV21-1 and TRBJ2-5; the DNA was not used to check the table's D call, TRBD1. TRBV21-1 represents a pseudogene. CDR3 length: 16 amino acids. The CDR3 DNA sequence: TGTGCCAGCAGCAAAGAGACAGGGGGTGACCAAGAGACCCAGTACTTC. Protein: CASSKETGGDQETQYF.

A note on this clone: Other DNA sequences from this sample encode an identical CDR3 as well. J is TRBJ1-2 and V is TRBV7-9; D may be TRBD1 (5 bases). Germline V gene data show CDR1 as SEHNR and CDR2 as FQNEAQ (reference sequence). The CDR3 sequence is 13 residues long. Trimming took 3 bases from V and 3 from J, leaving 8 bases between them. The CDR3: CASSLLQDYGYTF. DNA of the CDR3: TGTGCCAGCAGCTTGCTACAGGACTATGGCTACACCTTC.

In this sample, this clone turned up a few times. The chain joins TRBV28 to TRBJ2-2; 9 positions agree with TRBD1. The CDR3 consists of 16 residues. Germline values: CDR1 MDHEN, CDR2 SYDVKM. V was clipped by 6 bases and J by 6 bases; unmatched bases: 11. This chain's CDR3 is CASRSPGTGIAGELFF. DNA for the CDR3: TGTGCCAGCAGATCCCCCGGGACAGGGATAGCCGGGGAGCTGTTTTTT. The whole variable domain, remainder taken from reference TRBV28 and TRBJ2-2, is DVKVTQSSRYLVKRTGEKVFLECVQDMDHENMFWYRQDPGLGLRLIYFSYDVKMKEKGDIPEGYSVSREKKERFSLILESASTNQTSMYLCASRSPGTGIAGELFFGEGSRLTVL.

There are many counts of this clone. CDR3 DNA: TGTGCCAGCAGCCTCGGACAGGGTTTAGCTGAGCAGTTCTTC. This codes for CASSLGQGLAEQFF. This rearrangement joins TRBV5-4 to TRBJ2-1; TRBD1 matches 8 bases. With 4 bases clipped from V and 9 bases from J, the junction kept 9 bases outside the gene matches. Germline CDR1 SGHNT, CDR2 YYREEE (reference sequence). This CDR3 spans 14 amino acids.

The chain employs TRBV4-3 and TRBJ1-2; no definite D call. In germline, CDR1 is LGHNA, CDR2 YSLEER. V was clipped by 1 base and J by 5 bases, with 11 bases between them. The CDR3 spans 14 residues. This CDR3 reads CASSQGVGLYGYTF. CDR3 coding DNA: TGCGCCAGCAGCCAAGGGGTTGGACTGTATGGCTACACCTTC.

This sequence joins TRBV18 and TRBJ1-1; D is unresolved. V shed 2 bases and J shed 0 bases, with 10 bases lying between them. This CDR3 region has 15 residues. The germline CDR1 and CDR2 sequences are KGHSH and LQKENI. The CDR3 loop reads CASSPREAMNTEAFF. The CDR3 DNA reads TGTGCCAGCTCACCAAGGGAGGCCATGAACACTGAAGCTTTCTTT. The entire variable domain, with the rest obtained from reference TRBV18 and TRBJ1-1, is as follows: NAGVMQNPRHLVRRRGQEARLRCSPMKGHSHVYWYRQLPEEGLKFMVYLQKENIIDESGMPKERFSAEFPKEGPSILRIQQVVRGDSAAYFCASSPREAMNTEAFFGQGTRLTVV.

The rearrangement uses TRBV7-2 and TRBJ2-2, with a possible D match to TRBD2 (6 bases). The CDR3 length is 16 residues. V was trimmed by 5 bases and J by 0 bases, leaving 13 bases between them. Looked up from germline, CDR1 is SGHTA and CDR2 is FQGNSA. CDR3 bases: TGTGCCAGCAGCAATATGGGGGGAACGAACACCGGGGAGCTGTTTTTT. Amino acids: CASSNMGGTNTGELFF.

This clone was observed a few times. V gene TRBV18 combines with J gene TRBJ1-1, with a possible D match to TRBD1 (5 bases). Deletions cut 2 bases from V and 8 bases from J, with 9 bases between. Germline V gives CDR1 KGHSH, CDR2 LQKENI. The CDR3 covers 12 residues. CDR3 protein: CASSPGEGEAFF. CDR3 nucleotide sequence: TGTGCCAGCTCACCAGGGGAGGGGGAAGCTTTCTTT.

This clone has just a few counts. The rearrangement uses TRBV29-1 and TRBJ2-7, with 13 bases identical to TRBD2. CDR1 SQVTM and CDR2 ANQGSEA come from the germline V gene. Trimming removed 6 bases from V and 8 bases from J; junction bases left unmatched: 7. This CDR3 spans 13 amino acids. The CDR3 reads CSVRTSGSLQQYF. The CDR3 DNA sequence: TGCAGCGTGCGGACTAGCGGGAGCTTGCAGCAGTACTTC.

This clone was seen only a few times. The rearrangement uses TRBV4-3 and TRBJ1-3; TRBD1 agrees at 7 bases. Germline trimming cut 1 base from V and 1 base from J; bases unmatched to any gene: 7. CDR3 length equals 17 residues. Germline CDR1 reads LGHNA; CDR2 reads YSLEER. Here the CDR3 DNA reads TGCGCCAGCAGCCAAGGCTTGACAGGGCTTTCTGGAAACACCATATATTTT. Protein sequence: CASSQGLTGLSGNTIYF.

The rearrangement joins TRBV9 to TRBJ2-5, with TRBD2 matching 12 bases. The DNA end is more similar to TRBJ2-7, so the J call may be wrong. CDR1 is SGDLS and CDR2 is YYNGEE in the germline V gene. The CDR3 extends over 17 amino acids. CDR3 nucleotide sequence: TGTGCCAGCAGCCTCGGACTAGCGGGACCCGGCTTGGGCGAGCAGTACTTC. Protein sequence: CASSLGLAGPGLGEQYF.

This clone was counted a few times. The chain couples TRBV28 to TRBJ2-4; TRBD1 agrees at 8 bases. This CDR3 comprises 14 residues. J was trimmed by 8 bases and V by 5 bases; bases with no gene match: 8. Germline V gives CDR1 MDHEN, CDR2 SYDVKM. CDR3: CASSRQGAQYIQYF. CDR3 DNA: TGTGCCAGCAGTCGGCAGGGGGCGCAGTACATTCAGTACTTC. The full variable domain, with the rest looked up from reference TRBV28 and TRBJ2-4, is DVKVTQSSRYLVKRTGEKVFLECVQDMDHENMFWYRQDPGLGLRLIYFSYDVKMKEKGDIPEGYSVSREKKERFSLILESASTNQTSMYLCASSRQGAQYIQYFGAGTRLSVL.